These 28 T cell receptor beta chains originate from one sample sequenced in a study of CD8 T cells in Susac syndrome. RNA in amounts of roughly 0.5 to 1 ug was reverse transcribed with random hexamers. TCRdb fed the immunoSEQ multiplex PCR reads into MiXCR, producing one record per CDR3 protein. Of 150,000 to 200,000 distinct CDR3 sequences listed, roughly 95% are singletons. Sequences were obtained from CD4+ T cells from PBMCs. The receptors come from a human donor with multiple sclerosis.

The chain combines TRBV15 with TRBJ1-2, with D unresolved. Trimming pared 5 bases from V and 0 bases from J, leaving 7 bases between. Germline-derived CDR1 and CDR2 are LNHNV and YYDKDF (reference sequence). This CDR3 is 13 amino acids long. Here the CDR3 reads CATSPGTNYGYTF. In DNA, the CDR3 is TGTGCCACCAGCCCCGGGACTAACTATGGCTACACCTTC.

The J gene is TRBJ1-1, the V gene TRBV20-1; D is undetermined. The CDR3 spans 16 residues. Trimming pared 7 bases from V and 0 bases from J, leaving 21 bases between. Germline lookup yields CDR1 DFQATT and CDR2 SNEGSKA (reference sequence). The CDR3 sequence: CSEQHGKSLMNTEAFF. DNA for the CDR3: TGCAGTGAACAACACGGCAAGTCCCTAATGAACACTGAAGCTTTCTTT.

The V and J genes are TRBV6-1 and TRBJ2-5; 11 bases map to TRBD2. Unmatched junction bases numbered 16, after V lost 6 bases and J lost 4 bases. The CDR3 is made up of 18 amino acids. From germline, CDR1 is MNHNS and CDR2 SASEGT. The DNA for the CDR3 is TGTGCCAGCAGCCCGACTTGGGCTAGCGGGAGGCCGGCAGAGACCCAGTACTTC. It encodes CASSPTWASGRPAETQYF.

The chain couples TRBV27 to TRBJ1-1; no reliable D call. Germline values: CDR1 MNHEY, CDR2 SMNVEV (reference sequence). The CDR3 contains 16 residues. V lost 6 bases to trimming and J lost 3 bases, with 20 bases between them. CDR3 residues: CASSLISLVGYTEAFF. In nucleotides, the CDR3 is TGTGCCAGCAGCCTGATCAGCCTGGTGGGGTACACTGAAGCTTTCTTT.

V and J are TRBV10-3 and TRBJ2-1; TRBD1 matches at 9 bases. This CDR3 region has 14 residues. Germline CDR1 and CDR2: ENHRY and SYGVKD. V dropped 8 bases and J dropped 4; count of bases not matched to a gene: 6. The CDR3 bases are TGTGCCATCCAACGGGACAGGGCATACAATGAGCAGTTCTTC. Its protein product is CAIQRDRAYNEQFF.

DNA of the CDR3: TGCGCCAGCAGCCAAGACAGGGCAGGCAAGCAGTACTTC. It encodes CASSQDRAGKQYF. The rearrangement uses TRBV4-3 and TRBJ2-7, with a tentative D call TRBD1 (5 bases). Germline CDR1 and CDR2: LGHNA and YSLEER. The V end was cut by 0 bases, the J end by 8 bases, with 11 bases between. The CDR3 sequence is 13 residues long.

V gene TRBV27 combines with J gene TRBJ1-2; D uncertain. Germline values: CDR1 MNHEY, CDR2 SMNVEV (reference sequence). This CDR3 has 14 amino acids. V was clipped by 1 base and J by 1 base, with 7 bases between them. CDR3 in amino acids: CASSLLGSNYGYTF. In nucleotides, the CDR3 is TGTGCCAGCAGTTTATTAGGGAGTAACTATGGCTACACCTTC.

The genes are TRBV30 and TRBJ1-1; a weak D match, TRBD1 (5 bases). Deletions cut 2 bases from V and 5 bases from J, with 15 bases between. The CDR3 is made up of 14 amino acids. Germline V gene lookup returns CDR1 GTSNPN and CDR2 SVGIG (reference sequence). This CDR3 is CAWSRGREGTEAFF. The CDR3, as DNA: TGTGCCTGGAGTCGGGGCCGGGAGGGAACTGAAGCTTTCTTT. Filled out from reference TRBV30 and TRBJ1-1, the complete variable domain reads SQTIHQWPATLVQPVGSPLSLECTVEGTSNPNLYWYRQAAGRGLQLLFYSVGIGQISSEVPQNLSASRPQDRQFILSSKKLLLSDSGFYLCAWSRGREGTEAFFGQGTRLTVV.

This chain links TRBV9 with TRBJ2-2; D remains ambiguous. CDR1 and CDR2 from the germline V gene are SGDLS and YYNGEE. This CDR3 region has 13 residues. V was pared by 0 bases and J by 5 bases, with 5 bases between. The CDR3 nucleotides read TGTGCCAGCAGCGTAGGGGTTACCGGGGAGCTGTTTTTT. Protein: CASSVGVTGELFF.

The chain recombines TRBV3-1 with TRBJ2-3; D gene uncertain. The germline V gene has CDR1 LGHDT and CDR2 YNNKEL (reference sequence). This CDR3 spans 15 amino acids. V lost 1 base, J lost 2 bases, and 10 bases lay in between. The CDR3 DNA follows: TGTGCCAGCAGCCAAGCATTAGAAAACACAGATACGCAGTATTTT. This codes for CASSQALENTDTQYF.

The chain carries TRBV7-2 and TRBJ1-1; D remains unclear. V was clipped by 5 bases and J by 1 base, with 14 bases between them. Looked up from germline, CDR1 is SGHTA and CDR2 is FQGNSA. The CDR3 covers 15 residues. CDR3 nucleotides: TGTGCCAGCAGCCGCTACGAGGCCTCGAACACTGAAGCTTTCTTT. Residues: CASSRYEASNTEAFF.

This clonotype was seen a single time. The chain combines TRBV12-5 with TRBJ2-5, with D tentatively TRBD1 or TRBD2 (5 bases each). Trimming removed 5 bases from V and 1 base from J, with 17 bases in between. The CDR3 totals 16 residues. Looked up from germline, CDR1 is LGHNT and CDR2 is FRNRAP. The CDR3: CASGKGTTPPQETQYF. CDR3 sequence (DNA): TGTGCTAGTGGTAAAGGGACCACACCTCCCCAAGAGACCCAGTACTTC.

The rearrangement links TRBV6-5 to TRBJ2-2, with TRBD2 matching 12 bases. Germline CDR1 and CDR2: MNHEY and SVGAGI. The CDR3 totals 16 residues. V trimming: 2 bases; J trimming: 6 bases; junction bases outside the gene matches: 4. The CDR3 protein is CASSYASGRAAGELFF. Here the CDR3 DNA reads TGTGCCAGCAGTTACGCTAGCGGGAGGGCCGCCGGGGAGCTGTTTTTT.

The CDR3 region has the DNA TGTGCCAGCACCTCTCCCTCCCGGAGGGGGCGCAATGAGCAGTTCTTC. It specifies CASTSPSRRGRNEQFF. V usage is TRBV6-1 and J usage is TRBJ2-1; possible D gene TRBD1, 7 bases. The CDR3 covers 16 residues. Germline V gene lookup returns CDR1 MNHNS and CDR2 SASEGT. V lost 7 bases and J 6 bases, leaving 22 bases between the germline ends.

This chain uses TRBV6-2 or TRBV6-3 with TRBJ2-3, with TRBD1 identical over 7 bases. CDR1 is MNHEY, CDR2 SVGEGT, per germline. The V gene end was trimmed by 5 bases and the J gene end by 9 bases; junction bases not matched to a gene: 5. The CDR3 is 12 residues long. DNA of the CDR3: TGTGCCAGCAGTGTACAAGGGGGCACGCAGTATTTT. This sequence encodes CASSVQGGTQYF.

The rearrangement joins TRBV6-6 to TRBJ2-7, with a weak D call TRBD2 (6 bases). The CDR3 extends over 15 amino acids. V lost 2 bases and J 0 bases, leaving 11 bases between the germline ends. Germline V gene sequence: CDR1 MNHNY, CDR2 SVGAGI (reference sequence). CDR3 region: CASSYDGGASYEQYF. The CDR3 DNA reads TGTGCCAGCAGTTACGACGGCGGGGCCTCCTACGAGCAGTACTTC.

The chain has TRBV2 and TRBJ1-4; 10 bases are shared with TRBD1. The junction had 6 bases not matched to a gene; V was cut back by 4 bases and J by 7 bases. The length of the CDR3 is 15 residues. The germline V gene has CDR1 SNHLY and CDR2 FYNNEI. The CDR3 DNA reads TGTGCCAGCAGTGCCCAGGGACAGGGGACTGAAAAACTGTTTTTT. It encodes CASSAQGQGTEKLFF.

This clonotype was seen once. J is TRBJ2-1 and V is TRBV2, with TRBD2 as a possible D gene (6 bases). Per germline, CDR1 SNHLY and CDR2 FYNNEI. Trimming removed 7 bases at V and 7 bases at J, with 20 bases between. The CDR3 length is 15 residues. In DNA form, the CDR3 reads TGTGCCAGCAAAGCCGGGACCCCGGAGGGAAATGAGCAGTTCTTC. Amino acids: CASKAGTPEGNEQFF. The complete variable domain, with remaining parts taken from reference TRBV2 and TRBJ2-1, reads EPEVTQTPSHQVTQMGQEVILRCVPISNHLYFYWYRQILGQKVEFLVSFYNNEISEKSEIFDDQFSVERPDGSNFTLKIRSTKLEDSAMYFCASKAGTPEGNEQFFGPGTRLTVL.

The V call is TRBV29-1, the J call TRBJ2-3, with D possibly matching TRBD1 (5 bases). The germline V gene has CDR1 SQVTM and CDR2 ANQGSEA. This CDR3 comprises 12 residues. V lost 2 bases and J 4 bases, leaving 7 bases between the germline ends. The CDR3 sequence: CSVETGADTQYF. The DNA of the CDR3 is TGCAGCGTTGAAACAGGAGCAGATACGCAGTATTTT.

This sequence joins TRBV30 and TRBJ2-7, with TRBD1 as a possible D gene (6 bases). The CDR3 length is 15 residues. V was shortened by 0 bases and J by 2 bases, with 14 bases between the two germline ends. Germline CDR1 and CDR2: GTSNPN and SVGIG (reference sequence). In DNA form, the CDR3 reads TGTGCCTGGAGTGTACCAAGCCAGGGGCCCTACGAGCAGTACTTC. Protein product: CAWSVPSQGPYEQYF.

The chain links TRBV4-1 to TRBJ2-7; D possibly matches TRBD1 or TRBD2 (5 bases each). V was clipped by 4 bases and J by 6 bases, with 13 bases between them. Germline assignment: CDR1 MGHRA and CDR2 YSYEKL. The CDR3 sequence is 13 residues long. The CDR3 coding sequence is TGCGCCAGCAGCCGGGCGGGTGGGGCCGAGCAGTACTTC. Translating it yields CASSRAGGAEQYF.

This chain joins TRBV20-1 and TRBJ2-1; D unclear. Trimming removed 7 bases at V and 9 bases at J, with 10 bases between. Germline CDR1 DFQATT, CDR2 SNEGSKA (reference sequence). The CDR3 has 10 residues. CDR3 DNA: TGCAGTGTTTATAAGCTTGAGCAGTTCTTC. Protein product: CSVYKLEQFF.

This rearrangement joins TRBV4-1 to TRBJ2-2; no clear D. Per germline, CDR1 MGHRA and CDR2 YSYEKL. Trimming took off 5 bases at V and 1 base at J, with 8 bases between the two ends. CDR3 size: 14 residues. CDR3 loop: CASSLKENTGELFF. In nucleotides, the CDR3 is TGCGCCAGCAGCTTAAAGGAGAACACCGGGGAGCTGTTTTTT.

The rearrangement uses TRBV5-1 and TRBJ1-4; D is ambiguous. The V end was cut by 2 bases, the J end by 6 bases, with 8 bases between. The CDR3 length is 13 residues. Per the germline V gene, CDR1 is SGHRS and CDR2 is YFSETQ. Here the CDR3 reads CASSFDTYEKLFF. The DNA of the CDR3 is TGCGCCAGCAGCTTTGACACGTATGAAAAACTGTTTTTT.

The V gene is TRBV18, the J gene TRBJ1-1; D gene uncertain. Germline values: CDR1 KGHSH, CDR2 LQKENI. V lost 0 bases to trimming and J lost 7 bases, with 6 bases between them. The CDR3 extends over 12 amino acids. The CDR3 nucleotides are TGTGCCAGCTCACCACCACAGAGTGAAGCTTTCTTT. It is translated as CASSPPQSEAFF.

The chain links TRBV20-1 to TRBJ2-1; D is possibly TRBD2 (7 bases). Trimming stripped 2 bases from V and 10 bases from J, with 15 bases between. This CDR3 region has 13 residues. Germline CDR1 is DFQATT and CDR2 is SNEGSKA (reference sequence). The CDR3 nucleotides are TGCAGTGCTAGAAAGGGCGGGGGCCGGGAGCAGTTCTTC. Translating gives CSARKGGGREQFF.

J is TRBJ2-3 and V is TRBV19; TRBD1 agrees at 9 bases. The CDR3 has 15 residues. CDR1 is LNHDA, CDR2 SQIVND, per germline (reference sequence). V lost 5 bases to trimming and J lost 6 bases; unmatched junction nucleotides: 9. In DNA form, the CDR3 reads TGTGCCAGTAGTCCCCGGGACAGGGTTGCCGATACGCAGTATTTT. It codes for CASSPRDRVADTQYF.

The V and J genes are TRBV5-6 and TRBJ1-6; D not certain. Germline V gene data show CDR1 as SGHDT and CDR2 as YYEEEE. Trimming took 3 bases from V and 6 from J, leaving 10 bases between them. CDR3 length: 14 residues. CDR3 loop: CASSYQGRNSPLHF. The CDR3 nucleotides read TGTGCCAGCAGCTACCAAGGACGTAATTCACCCCTCCACTTT.